This T cell receptor (beta chain) was obtained from a study of T cells in Graves' hyperthyroidism and ophthalmopathy. Amplified regions were TCR beta CDR3 sequences from RNA transcripts. Researchers ran a first-round RT-PCR on the TCR CDR3 using the HTBI primer set. TCRdb re-called the multiplex PCR reads through MiXCR, storing one row per CDR3 protein. The repertoire consists of around 690,000 distinct CDR3 sequences, with less than 25% occurring once and the leading ten covering roughly 30%. This CDR3 contains 17 residues. Germline assignment: CDR1 DFQATT and CDR2 SNEGSKA (reference sequence). Trimming took off 1 base at V and 0 bases at J, with 13 bases between the two ends. Each diagnosis was grounded in clinical symptoms, serum thyroxine and TRAb, thyroid ultrasound, and orbital computed tomography. This clonotype has only a few counts. Its antigen is undetermined. Study-wide findings and caveats: With a median lead of 6.5 months before onset, the model predicted ophthalmopathy. The majority of expanded thyroid clonotypes above 0.001 also appeared in blood.

Source material: blood. The sequence derives from a man younger than 40 with Graves' ophthalmopathy. The rearrangement uses TRBV20-1 and TRBJ1-6; D is uncertain. The CDR3 nucleotides are TGCAGTGCTAGAGTTGACTCCAGGAGCTCCTATAATTCACCCCTCCACTTT. It codes for CSARVDSRSSYNSPLHF.